This T cell receptor beta chain was identified during a study of cytomegalovirus exposure and HLA in healthy donors. V dropped 5 bases and J dropped 3 bases, with 14 bases sitting between them. There are 15 residues in the CDR3. The germline V gene encodes CDR1 MNHEY and CDR2 SMNVEV (reference sequence). This clone was observed a single time. PCR primers comprised 60 Vbeta and 13 Jbeta primers. Produced via immunoSEQ multiplex PCR; TCRdb's table is partial and in-frame only. The data contain about 190,000 clones, around three quarters of them seen just once; the ten biggest clones take up about 1.6%. The chain links TRBV27 to TRBJ1-5; D possibly corresponds to TRBD1 (5 bases). Sequenced: PBMCs. This sequence originates from a woman younger than 35 in good health and CMV-seronegative. CDR3 nucleotides: TGTGCCAGCAGTGGGATGGGACTGAACAATCAGCCCCAGCATTTT. This gives the protein CASSGMGLNNQPQHF.